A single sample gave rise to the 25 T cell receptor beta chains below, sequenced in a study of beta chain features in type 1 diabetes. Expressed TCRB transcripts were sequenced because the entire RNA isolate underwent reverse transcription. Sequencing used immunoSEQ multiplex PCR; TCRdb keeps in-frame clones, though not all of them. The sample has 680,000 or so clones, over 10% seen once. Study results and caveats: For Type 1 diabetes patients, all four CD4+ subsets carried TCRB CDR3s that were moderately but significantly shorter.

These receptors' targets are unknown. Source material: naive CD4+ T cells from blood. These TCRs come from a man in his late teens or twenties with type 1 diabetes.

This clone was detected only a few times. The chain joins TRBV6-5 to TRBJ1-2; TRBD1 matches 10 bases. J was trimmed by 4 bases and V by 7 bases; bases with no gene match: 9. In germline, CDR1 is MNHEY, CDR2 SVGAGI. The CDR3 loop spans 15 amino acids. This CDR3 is CASIARDRGLYGYTF. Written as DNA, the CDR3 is TGTGCCAGCATCGCCCGGGACAGGGGTCTCTATGGCTACACCTTC.

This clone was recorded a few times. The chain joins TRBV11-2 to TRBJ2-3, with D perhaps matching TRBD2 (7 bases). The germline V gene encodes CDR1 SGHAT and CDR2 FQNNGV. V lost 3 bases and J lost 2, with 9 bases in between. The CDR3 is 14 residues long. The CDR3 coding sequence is TGTGCCAGCAGCTTCGCGGGGGCCACAGATACGCAGTATTTT. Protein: CASSFAGATDTQYF.

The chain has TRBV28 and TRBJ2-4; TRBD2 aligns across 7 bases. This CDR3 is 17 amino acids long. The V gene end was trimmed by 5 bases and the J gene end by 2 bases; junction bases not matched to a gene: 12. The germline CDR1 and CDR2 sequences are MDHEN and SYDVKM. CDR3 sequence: CASSEPGGGRTKNIQYF. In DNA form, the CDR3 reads TGTGCCAGCAGTGAACCGGGGGGAGGTCGAACCAAAAACATTCAGTACTTC.

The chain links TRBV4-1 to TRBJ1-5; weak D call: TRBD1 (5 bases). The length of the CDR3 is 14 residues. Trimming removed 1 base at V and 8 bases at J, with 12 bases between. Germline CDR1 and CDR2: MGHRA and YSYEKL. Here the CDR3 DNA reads TGCGCCAGCAGCCAAGGGCCCCTCAGGGAGCCCCAGCATTTT. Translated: CASSQGPLREPQHF.

In nucleotides, the CDR3 is TGTGCCAGCAGTCTCAGGGGAGAAAATCAGCCCCAGCATTTT. Residues: CASSLRGENQPQHF. The chain uses TRBV28 and TRBJ1-5, with D maybe TRBD1 (6 bases). Germline assignment: CDR1 MDHEN and CDR2 SYDVKM. The CDR3 has 14 residues. Trimming removed 5 bases from V and 4 bases from J, with 12 bases in between.

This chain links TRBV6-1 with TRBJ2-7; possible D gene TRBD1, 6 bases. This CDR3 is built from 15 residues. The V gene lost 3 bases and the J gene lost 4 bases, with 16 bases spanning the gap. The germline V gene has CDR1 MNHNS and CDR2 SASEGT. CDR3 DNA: TGTGCCAGCAGTGATGCACCGGGACACCAGTACGAGCAGTACTTC. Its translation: CASSDAPGHQYEQYF.

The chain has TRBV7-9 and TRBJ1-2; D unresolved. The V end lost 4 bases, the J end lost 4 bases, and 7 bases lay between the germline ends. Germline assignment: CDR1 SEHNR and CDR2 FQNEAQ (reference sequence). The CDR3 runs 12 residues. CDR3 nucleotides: TGTGCCAGCAGCTCTAACGGCTATGGCTACACCTTC. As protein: CASSSNGYGYTF.

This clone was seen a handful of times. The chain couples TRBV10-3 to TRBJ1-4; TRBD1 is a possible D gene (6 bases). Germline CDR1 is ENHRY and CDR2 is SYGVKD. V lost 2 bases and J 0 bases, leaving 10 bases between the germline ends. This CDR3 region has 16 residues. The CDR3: CAISEGQGSTNEKLFF. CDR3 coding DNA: TGTGCCATCAGTGAGGGGCAGGGGTCAACTAATGAAAAACTGTTTTTT.

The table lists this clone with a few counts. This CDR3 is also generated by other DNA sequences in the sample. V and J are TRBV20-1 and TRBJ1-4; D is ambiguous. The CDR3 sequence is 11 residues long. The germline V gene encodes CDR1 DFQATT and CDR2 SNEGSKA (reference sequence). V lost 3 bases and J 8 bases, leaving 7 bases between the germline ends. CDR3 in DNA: TGCAGTGCTAGGGATAGGGAAAAACTGTTTTTT. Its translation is CSARDREKLFF.

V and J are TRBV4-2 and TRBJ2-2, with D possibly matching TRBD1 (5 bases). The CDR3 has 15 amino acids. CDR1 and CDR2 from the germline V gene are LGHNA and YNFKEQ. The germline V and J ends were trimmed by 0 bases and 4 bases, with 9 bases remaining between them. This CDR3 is CASSQEGRGTGELFF. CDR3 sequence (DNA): TGTGCCAGCAGCCAAGAGGGTAGGGGCACCGGGGAGCTGTTTTTT.

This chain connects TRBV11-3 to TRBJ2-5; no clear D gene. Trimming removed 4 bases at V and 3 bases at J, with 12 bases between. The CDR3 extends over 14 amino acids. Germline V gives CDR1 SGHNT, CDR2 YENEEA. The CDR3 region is CASSYPYREETQYF. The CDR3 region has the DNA TGTGCCAGCAGCTACCCATATAGGGAAGAGACCCAGTACTTC. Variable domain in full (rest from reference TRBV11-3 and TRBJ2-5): EAGVVQSPRYKIIEKKQPVAFWCNPISGHNTLYWYLQNLGQGPELLIRYENEEAVDDSQLPKDRFSAERLKGVDSTLKIQPAELGDSAVYLCASSYPYREETQYFGPGTRLLVL.

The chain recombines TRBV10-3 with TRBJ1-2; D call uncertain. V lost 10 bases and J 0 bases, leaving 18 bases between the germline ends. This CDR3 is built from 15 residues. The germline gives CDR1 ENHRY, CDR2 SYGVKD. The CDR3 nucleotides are TGTGCCACCAAACGAGGTGAGGGAGCTAACTATGGCTACACCTTC. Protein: CATKRGEGANYGYTF.

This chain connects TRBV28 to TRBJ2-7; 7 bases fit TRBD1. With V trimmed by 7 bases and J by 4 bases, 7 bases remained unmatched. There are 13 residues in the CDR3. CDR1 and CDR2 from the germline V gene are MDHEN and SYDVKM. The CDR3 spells CASTLTGEYEQYF. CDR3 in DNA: TGTGCCAGCACCCTCACAGGGGAGTACGAGCAGTACTTC.

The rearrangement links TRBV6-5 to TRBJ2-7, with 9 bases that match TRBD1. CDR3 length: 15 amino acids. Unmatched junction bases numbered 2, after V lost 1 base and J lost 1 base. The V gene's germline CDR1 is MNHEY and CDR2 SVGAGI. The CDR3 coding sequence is TGTGCCAGCAGTTACTATGGACAGGGGTCCTACGAGCAGTACTTC. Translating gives CASSYYGQGSYEQYF.

CDR3 residues: CASGGQLYEQYF. CDR3 in DNA: TGTGCCAGCGGCGGACAGTTGTACGAGCAGTACTTC. The chain carries TRBV11-2 and TRBJ2-7; a weak D match, TRBD1 (6 bases). CDR1 is SGHAT and CDR2 is FQNNGV in the germline V gene. With 8 bases removed from V and 4 bases from J, the gap between germline ends came to 12 bases. The CDR3 loop spans 12 amino acids.

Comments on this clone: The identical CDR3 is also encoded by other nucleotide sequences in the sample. This CDR3 is CASSLGTAYEQYF. CDR3 nucleotides: TGTGCCAGCAGCCTCGGGACAGCCTACGAGCAGTACTTC. The chain links TRBV7-9 to TRBJ2-7; the match to TRBD1 covers 7 bases. With V trimmed by 5 bases and J by 2 bases, 3 bases remained unmatched. This CDR3 spans 13 amino acids. Germline V gene lookup returns CDR1 SEHNR and CDR2 FQNEAQ (reference sequence). The entire variable domain, with the rest obtained from reference TRBV7-9 and TRBJ2-7, is as follows: DTGVSQNPRHKITKRGQNVTFRCDPISEHNRLYWYRQTLGQGPEFLTYFQNEAQLEKSRLLSDRFSAERPKGSFSTLEIQRTEQGDSAMYLCASSLGTAYEQYFGPGTRLTVT.

The CDR3 protein is CASSPGPNNEQFF. The CDR3 DNA sequence: TGTGCCAGCTCACCTGGGCCCAACAATGAGCAGTTCTTC. This rearrangement joins TRBV18 to TRBJ2-1, with D unresolved. V lost 3 bases and J lost 5, with 8 bases in between. The length of the CDR3 is 13 residues. Germline CDR1 and CDR2: KGHSH and LQKENI. Full variable domain (remainder filled in from reference TRBV18 and TRBJ2-1): NAGVMQNPRHLVRRRGQEARLRCSPMKGHSHVYWYRQLPEEGLKFMVYLQKENIIDESGMPKERFSAEFPKEGPSILRIQQVVRGDSAAYFCASSPGPNNEQFFGPGTRLTVL.

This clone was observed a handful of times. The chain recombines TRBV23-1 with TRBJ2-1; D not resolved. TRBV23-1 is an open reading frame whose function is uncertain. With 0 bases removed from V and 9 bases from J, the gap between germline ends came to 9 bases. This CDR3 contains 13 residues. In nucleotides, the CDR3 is TGCGCCAGCAGTCAATCCGGTGACGGTGAGCAGTTCTTC. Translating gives CASSQSGDGEQFF.

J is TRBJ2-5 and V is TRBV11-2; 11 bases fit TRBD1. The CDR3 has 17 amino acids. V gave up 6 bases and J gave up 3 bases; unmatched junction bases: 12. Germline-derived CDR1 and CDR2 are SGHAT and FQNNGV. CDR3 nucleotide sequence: TGTGCCAGCAGTGCTAACTTCGGGACAGGGGGGAAAGAGACCCAGTACTTC. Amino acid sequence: CASSANFGTGGKETQYF.

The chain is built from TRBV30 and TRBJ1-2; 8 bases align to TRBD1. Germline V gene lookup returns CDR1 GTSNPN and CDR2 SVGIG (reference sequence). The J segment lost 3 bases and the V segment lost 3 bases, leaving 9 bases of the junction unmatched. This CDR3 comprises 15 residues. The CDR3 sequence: CAWRTAGGAYYGYTF. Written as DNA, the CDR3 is TGTGCCTGGAGAACCGCAGGGGGCGCGTACTATGGCTACACCTTC.

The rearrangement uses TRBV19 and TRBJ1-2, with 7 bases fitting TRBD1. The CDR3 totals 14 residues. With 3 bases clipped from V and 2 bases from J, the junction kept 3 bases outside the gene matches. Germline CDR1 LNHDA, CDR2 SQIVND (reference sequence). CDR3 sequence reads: CASSMTGLNYGYTF. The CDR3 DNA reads TGTGCCAGTAGTATGACAGGGCTCAACTATGGCTACACCTTC.

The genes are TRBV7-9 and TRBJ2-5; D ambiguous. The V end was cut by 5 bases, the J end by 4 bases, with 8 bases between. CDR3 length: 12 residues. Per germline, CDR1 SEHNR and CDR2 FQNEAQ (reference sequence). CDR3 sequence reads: CASSPPRETQYF. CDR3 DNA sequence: TGTGCCAGCAGCCCCCCCAGAGAGACCCAGTACTTC.

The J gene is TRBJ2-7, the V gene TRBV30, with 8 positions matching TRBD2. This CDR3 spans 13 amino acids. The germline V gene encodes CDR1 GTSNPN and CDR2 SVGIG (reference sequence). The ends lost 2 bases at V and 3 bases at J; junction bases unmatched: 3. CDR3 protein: CAWSLGLVYEQYF. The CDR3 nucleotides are TGTGCCTGGAGTCTGGGACTAGTCTACGAGCAGTACTTC. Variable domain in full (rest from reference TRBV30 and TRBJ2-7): SQTIHQWPATLVQPVGSPLSLECTVEGTSNPNLYWYRQAAGRGLQLLFYSVGIGQISSEVPQNLSASRPQDRQFILSSKKLLLSDSGFYLCAWSLGLVYEQYFGPGTRLTVT.

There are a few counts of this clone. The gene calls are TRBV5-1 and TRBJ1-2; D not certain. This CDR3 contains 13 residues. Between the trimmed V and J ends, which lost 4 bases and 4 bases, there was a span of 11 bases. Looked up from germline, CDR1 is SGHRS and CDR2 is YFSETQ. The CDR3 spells CASSLTHLYGYTF. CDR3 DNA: TGCGCCAGCAGCCTTACCCACCTCTATGGCTACACCTTC.

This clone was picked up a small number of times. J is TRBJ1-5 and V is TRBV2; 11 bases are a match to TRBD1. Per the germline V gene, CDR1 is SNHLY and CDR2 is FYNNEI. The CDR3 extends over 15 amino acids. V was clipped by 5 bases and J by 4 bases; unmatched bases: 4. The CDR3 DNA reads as TGTGCCAGCAGTTTCGGACAGGGGGCGAATCAGCCCCAGCATTTT. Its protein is CASSFGQGANQPQHF.